This entry lists 18 T cell receptor beta chains sequenced from one sample in a study of T cells in localized non-small cell lung cancer. Generated by immunoSEQ multiplex PCR, the TCRdb table keeps only in-frame clones and is missing some. This sample carries about 20,000 clones, roughly 89% of them seen once, and the ten largest clones take approximately 7%. The material was peripheral blood, obtained before any cancer treatment. The source is a male donor aged 60 or over with stage I squamous cell lung carcinoma.

J is TRBJ1-5 and V is TRBV2; D may be TRBD1 (5 bases). V gave up 1 base and J gave up 5 bases, with 9 bases separating them. From germline, CDR1 is SNHLY and CDR2 FYNNEI. The length of the CDR3 is 14 residues. For the CDR3, the DNA is TGTGCCAGCAGTGAAGGGTCGGGGCATCAGCCCCAGCATTTT. Translated, it gives CASSEGSGHQPQHF.

V and J are TRBV27 and TRBJ1-4, with D possibly being TRBD1 (6 bases). Trimming left V 5 bases short and J 7 bases short, with 20 bases between. Germline V CDR1 and CDR2: MNHEY, SMNVEV (reference sequence). This CDR3 region has 16 residues. The CDR3 DNA sequence: TGTGCCAGCAGTGGGCGGACTGCTAGGGGGGGTGAAAAACTGTTTTTT. Translated, it gives CASSGRTARGGEKLFF.

V usage is TRBV27 and J usage is TRBJ1-2; D ambiguous. Germline loops: CDR1 MNHEY, CDR2 SMNVEV (reference sequence). The V gene lost 2 bases and the J gene lost 8 bases, with 12 bases spanning the gap. This CDR3 region has 13 residues. CDR3 loop: CASSLSLRGGYTF. DNA of the CDR3: TGTGCCAGCAGTTTAAGCCTTCGCGGGGGCTACACCTTC.

This clone was seen once. The chain recombines TRBV18 with TRBJ1-2, with a weak D call TRBD1 (5 bases). CDR3 size: 17 residues. From germline, CDR1 is KGHSH and CDR2 LQKENI. Trimming left V 8 bases short and J 1 base short, with 23 bases between. The CDR3 sequence is CASTKTTQGGFNYGYTF. CDR3 coding DNA: TGTGCCAGCACTAAAACGACCCAGGGCGGCTTTAACTATGGCTACACCTTC.

The J gene is TRBJ2-7, the V gene TRBV20-1, with 7 bases identical to TRBD1. The germline CDR1 and CDR2 sequences are DFQATT and SNEGSKA (reference sequence). This CDR3 is built from 11 residues. V shed 6 bases, J shed 6 bases, and the junction held 5 bases outside the gene matches. The CDR3 is CSASDRVEQYF. CDR3 DNA sequence: TGCAGTGCGTCAGACAGGGTCGAGCAGTACTTC.

The chain couples TRBV7-6 to TRBJ2-3; 9 bases are shared with TRBD1. V was pared by 5 bases and J by 2 bases, with 8 bases of the junction left unmatched. In germline, CDR1 is SGHVS, CDR2 FNYEAQ. This CDR3 is built from 16 residues. The CDR3: CASSNPGQGYTDTQYF. The CDR3 region has the DNA TGTGCCAGCAGCAATCCGGGACAGGGATACACAGATACGCAGTATTTT.

V is TRBV19 and J is TRBJ2-2; TRBD2 might be the D (6 bases). Per germline, CDR1 LNHDA and CDR2 SQIVND (reference sequence). Trimming cost V 8 bases and J 4 bases, with 14 bases left between them. This CDR3 contains 14 residues. The CDR3 sequence: CASSPRELTGELFF. The DNA for the CDR3 is TGTGCCAGTTCCCCCCGGGAGCTCACCGGGGAGCTGTTTTTT.

The chain carries TRBV2 and TRBJ1-1, with D possibly TRBD1 on 6 matching bases. The CDR3 is made up of 16 amino acids. Trimming cost V 1 base and J 1 base, with 13 bases left between them. The germline V gene has CDR1 SNHLY and CDR2 FYNNEI. CDR3 protein: CASSEGIGGANTEAFF. CDR3 sequence (DNA): TGTGCCAGCAGTGAAGGTATCGGGGGCGCGAACACTGAAGCTTTCTTT.

V and J are TRBV19 and TRBJ2-7; 7 bases align to TRBD1. Looked up from germline, CDR1 is LNHDA and CDR2 is SQIVND (reference sequence). The CDR3 spans 15 residues. The V and J ends lost 3 bases and 0 bases, in that order; junction bases with no gene match: 5. CDR3 sequence: CASSMTGQTSYEQYF. Written as DNA, the CDR3 is TGTGCCAGTAGTATGACGGGACAGACCTCCTACGAGCAGTACTTC.

The rearrangement joins TRBV7-2 to TRBJ2-2; TRBD2 aligns across 9 bases. Germline lookup yields CDR1 SGHTA and CDR2 FQGNSA. Unmatched junction bases numbered 6, after V lost 1 base and J lost 6 bases. CDR3 size: 16 residues. The CDR3 DNA reads TGTGCCAGCAGCTTAGTTGCGCGGGGGGGCCCCGGGGAGCTGTTTTTT. This gives the protein CASSLVARGGPGELFF.

The chain has TRBV9 and TRBJ1-3; tentatively, D is TRBD1 (5 bases). V was cut by 3 bases and J by 4 bases, with 14 bases left in between. Germline V CDR1 and CDR2: SGDLS, YYNGEE. The CDR3 contains 15 residues. The CDR3 region is CASSAGPVAGNTIYF. The CDR3 DNA follows: TGTGCCAGCAGCGCGGGACCCGTAGCGGGAAACACCATATATTTT.

The chain joins TRBV7-8 to TRBJ1-1; 7 bases match TRBD1. The germline gives CDR1 SGHVS, CDR2 FQNEAQ. The CDR3 has 15 residues. The J segment lost 2 bases and the V segment lost 2 bases, leaving 5 bases of the junction unmatched. The CDR3 bases are TGTGCCAGCAGCTTATCAGGGGGAGTTAACACTGAAGCTTTCTTT. This translates into CASSLSGGVNTEAFF. Together with reference TRBV7-8 and TRBJ1-1, the CDR3 gives the full variable domain: GAGVSQSPRYKVAKRGQDVALRCDPISGHVSLFWYQQALGQGPEFLTYFQNEAQLDKSGLPSDRFFAERPEGSVSTLKIQRTQQEDSAVYLCASSLSGGVNTEAFFGQGTRLTVV.

This clone was seen a few times. The chain carries TRBV18 and TRBJ2-5; D is ambiguous. Per germline, CDR1 KGHSH and CDR2 LQKENI. This CDR3 contains 11 residues. V was trimmed by 3 bases and J by 4 bases, leaving 3 bases between them. The CDR3 spells CASSPSETQYF. In nucleotides, the CDR3 is TGTGCCAGCTCACCTTCAGAGACCCAGTACTTC.

The genes are TRBV9 and TRBJ2-2; TRBD1 matches 7 bases. V lost 2 bases and J lost 5; bases outside the gene matches: 6. There are 15 residues in the CDR3. Germline CDR1 reads SGDLS; CDR2 reads YYNGEE. This CDR3 reads CASSVSSRGTGELFF. The DNA for the CDR3 is TGTGCCAGCAGCGTCTCTTCCAGGGGGACCGGGGAGCTGTTTTTT.

V gene TRBV30 combines with J gene TRBJ1-2; D unresolved. The length of the CDR3 is 12 residues. Germline loops: CDR1 GTSNPN, CDR2 SVGIG (reference sequence). Trimming pared 2 bases from V and 1 base from J, leaving 5 bases between. CDR3 loop: CAWSFRNYGYTF. CDR3 nucleotide sequence: TGTGCCTGGAGTTTCCGTAACTATGGCTACACCTTC.

This chain connects TRBV6-6 to TRBJ1-2; 8 nucleotides line up with TRBD1. The germline V gene has CDR1 MNHNY and CDR2 SVGAGI (reference sequence). There are 14 residues in the CDR3. The V gene end was trimmed by 6 bases and the J gene end by 8 bases; junction bases not matched to a gene: 11. CDR3 amino acids: CASSSNGQGEGYTF. Here the CDR3 DNA reads TGTGCCAGCAGCTCCAACGGACAGGGTGAAGGCTACACCTTC.

The V and J genes are TRBV5-6 and TRBJ2-7; TRBD1 matches at 9 bases. CDR1 and CDR2 (germline): SGHDT, YYEEEE. The CDR3 runs to 16 residues. V shed 4 bases and J 2 bases; nucleotides not matched to a gene: 10. CDR3 loop: CASSPDRGVLPYEQYF. In DNA form, the CDR3 reads TGTGCCAGCAGCCCCGACAGGGGGGTTTTACCCTACGAGCAGTACTTC.

This chain connects TRBV7-8 to TRBJ2-1; D tentatively fits TRBD1 or TRBD2 (6 bases each). The germline CDR1 and CDR2 sequences are SGHVS and FQNEAQ. V lost 5 bases to trimming and J lost 7 bases, with 18 bases between them. The CDR3 is made up of 15 amino acids. CDR3 region: CASSASPTGRNEQFF. DNA of the CDR3: TGTGCCAGCAGCGCTAGCCCAACAGGGAGGAATGAGCAGTTCTTC.